The rows below give T cell receptor beta chains drawn from one sample of a study of cytomegalovirus exposure and HLA in healthy donors. Clones were read by immunoSEQ multiplex PCR, and TCRdb kept only the in-frame ones, dropping some. The sample lists around 150,000 clones, about three fifths occurring once. The sequenced sample consisted of PBMCs. Receptors originate from a male donor in good health and CMV-seronegative. CDR3s include the opening cysteine and the closing phenylalanine or tryptophan. D genes are given only for firm matches. Clone size is not always given. Where it is, it says once, few, many or a class for expanded clones.

>13|-|TRBV30|-|TRBJ1-2
TGTGCCTGGAGGAAAAGGACATACTATGGCTACACCTTC
CAWRKRTYYGYTF
>13|TRBD1|TRBV7-3|-|TRBJ1-2
TGTGCCAGCAGCTCGGGACAGGGCTATGGCTACACCTTC
CASSSGQGYGYTF
>14|TRBD2|TRBV9|few|TRBJ2-5
TGTGCCAGCAGCTCTCGGACTAGCGGGGGCCCAGAGTACTTC
CASSSRTSGGPEYF
>14|-|TRBV7-6|few|TRBJ1-6
TGTGCCAGCAGCCGCGAGGGTACGAATTCACCCCTCCACTTT
CASSREGTNSPLHF
>16|-|TRBV15|-|TRBJ1-6
TGTGCCACCAGCCCCGGGGTCACAGTAGATAATTCACCCCTCCACTTT
CATSPGVTVDNSPLHF
>14|-|TRBV7-6|-|TRBJ2-7
TGTGCCAGCAGCTTAGGAGACAGATCCTACGAGCAGTGCTTC
CASSLGDRSYEQCF
>15|-|TRBV30|-|TRBJ1-3
TGTGCCTGGAGTATGAGGGTCTTCTCTGGAAACACCATATATTTT
CAWSMRVFSGNTIYF
>15|-|TRBV5-8|-|TRBJ2-6
TGTGCCAGCAGAAGTGGGCCCTCTGGGGCCAACGTCCTGACTTTC
CASRSGPSGANVLTF
>14|TRBD1|TRBV5-1|-|TRBJ2-5
TGCGCCAGCAGCTTGGAGGGGGCTCGGGAGACCCAGTACTTC
CASSLEGARETQYF
>13|-|TRBV29-1|-|TRBJ2-7
TGCAGCGTTGAGGTTGCGGCAACCTACGAGCAGTACTTC
CSVEVAATYEQYF
>14|-|TRBV5-1|-|TRBJ2-3
TGCGCCAGCAGCGTCCCCCTAGGGGAAGATACGCAGTATTTT
CASSVPLGEDTQYF
>16|TRBD2|TRBV5-4|-|TRBJ2-7
TGTGCCAGCAGCTTGGCCACCGGAGCGGGAGTGGCCGAGCAGTACTTC
CASSLATGAGVAEQYF
>15|-|TRBV5-1|-|TRBJ2-7
TGCGCCAGCAGCTTGGATGGGGGCCTCTCCTACGAGCAGTACTTC
CASSLDGGLSYEQYF
>15|-|TRBV5-1|once|TRBJ2-3
TGCGCCAGCAGCACTCAAGGGGCCCGCACAGATACGCAGTATTTT
CASSTQGARTDTQYF
>12|-|TRBV15|-|TRBJ1-1
TGTGCCACCAGCAGGAGATTCCAAGAAGCTTTCTTT
CATSRRFQEAFF
>14|-|TRBV5-1|-|TRBJ1-2
TGCGCCAGCAGCTTGACTTTGGGCGGGGATGGCTACACCTTC
CASSLTLGGDGYTF
>15|-|TRBV6-5|many|TRBJ2-7
TGTGCCAGCAGTTACTCTGCGGCCTCTTCCTACGAGCAGTACTTC
CASSYSAASSYEQYF
>13|-|TRBV7-2|-|TRBJ2-5
TGTGCCAGCAGCTTAAGGACGGACGGGGCCCAGTACTTC
CASSLRTDGAQYF
>15|TRBD1|TRBV7-8|-|TRBJ1-4
TGTGCCAGCAGCTTACTCCGGGGGACAGGGGAAAAACTGTTTTTT
CASSLLRGTGEKLFF
>15|-|TRBV11-3|-|TRBJ1-1
TGTGCCAGCAGCTTAGATCACGGGGGGAGAACTGAAGCTTTCTTT
CASSLDHGGRTEAFF
>15|-|TRBV14|-|TRBJ2-3
TGTGCCAGCAGGACTGGCGGGCCTAGCACAGATACGCAGTATTTT
CASRTGGPSTDTQYF
>14|-|TRBV19|-|TRBJ1-2
TGTGCCAGTAGTCCTGCGACAGTTAACTATGGCTACACCTTC
CASSPATVNYGYTF
>16|TRBD1|TRBV4-1|-|TRBJ2-2
TGCGCCAGCAGCCTTAGAGGACAGGGAAGGACCGGGGAGCTGTTTTTT
CASSLRGQGRTGELFF
>16|-|TRBV7-2|-|TRBJ1-4
TGTGCCAGCAGCTTAGAACAGGGATCAACTAATGAAAAACTGTTTTTT
CASSLEQGSTNEKLFF
>14|-|TRBV10-3|-|TRBJ1-2
TGTGCCATCAGTGAAGCAGGGAGGTCCTATGGCTACACCTTC
CAISEAGRSYGYTF
>16|TRBD1|TRBV4-1|-|TRBJ1-5
TGCGCCAGCAGCCAACCAACAGGGGAGAGGAATCAGCCCCAGCATTTT
CASSQPTGERNQPQHF
>14|-|TRBV5-6|-|TRBJ1-3
TGTGCCAGCAGCTTACGGGTTTCTGGAAACACCATATATTTT
CASSLRVSGNTIYF
>16|-|TRBV19|-|TRBJ1-3
TGTGCCAGTAGTATTTACAGAAGGGGATCTGGAAACACCATATATTTT
CASSIYRRGSGNTIYF
>15|-|TRBV9|few|TRBJ1-1
TGTGCCAGCAGCGTCGGAGGGGATATTGGCACTGAAGCTTTCTTT
CASSVGGDIGTEAFF
>14|TRBD1|TRBV28|-|TRBJ2-1
TGTGCCAGCAGTTGGACAGGGGCCTACAATGAGCAGTTCTTC
CASSWTGAYNEQFF
>15|TRBD1|TRBV6-1|-|TRBJ2-7
TGTGCCAGCAGTGCCTCCGGGACAGCAGCCTACGAGCAGTACTTC
CASSASGTAAYEQYF
>14|TRBD1|TRBV6-5|-|TRBJ1-2
TGTGCCAGCAGTGTACGGACAGGGTGGTATGGCTACACCTTC
CASSVRTGWYGYTF
>12|-|TRBV6-1|-|TRBJ1-6
TGTGCCAGCAGTCCCGGGGGGTGGCCCCTCCACTTT
CASSPGGWPLHF
>15|TRBD2|TRBV6-5|-|TRBJ2-7
TGTGCCAGCAGAAAGGGGACTAGCGGGTACTACGAGCAGTACTTC
CASRKGTSGYYEQYF
>16|-|TRBV5-4|-|TRBJ1-4
TGTGCCAGCAGCTTTGGGGCCCAGGCAACTAATGAAAAACTGTTTTTT
CASSFGAQATNEKLFF